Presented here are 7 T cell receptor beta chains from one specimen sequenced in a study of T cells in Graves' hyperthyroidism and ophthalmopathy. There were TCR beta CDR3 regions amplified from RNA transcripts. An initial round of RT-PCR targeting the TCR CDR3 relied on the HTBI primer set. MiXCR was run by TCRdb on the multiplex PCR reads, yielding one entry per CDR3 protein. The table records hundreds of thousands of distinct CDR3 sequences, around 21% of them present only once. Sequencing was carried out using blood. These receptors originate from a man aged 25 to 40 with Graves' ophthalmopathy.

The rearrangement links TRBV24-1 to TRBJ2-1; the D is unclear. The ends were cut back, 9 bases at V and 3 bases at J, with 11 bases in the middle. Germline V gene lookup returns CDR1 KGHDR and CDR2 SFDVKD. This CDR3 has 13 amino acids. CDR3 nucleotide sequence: TGTGCCACCGAGGAGTCGATCTACAATGAGCAGTTCTTC. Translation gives CATEESIYNEQFF.

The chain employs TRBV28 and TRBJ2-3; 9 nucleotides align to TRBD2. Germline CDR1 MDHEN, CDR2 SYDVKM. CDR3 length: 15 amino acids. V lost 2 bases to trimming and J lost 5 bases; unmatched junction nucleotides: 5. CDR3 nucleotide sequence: TGTGCCAGCAGTTTAGGCGGGAGGGCCTTAGATACGCAGTATTTT. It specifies CASSLGGRALDTQYF.

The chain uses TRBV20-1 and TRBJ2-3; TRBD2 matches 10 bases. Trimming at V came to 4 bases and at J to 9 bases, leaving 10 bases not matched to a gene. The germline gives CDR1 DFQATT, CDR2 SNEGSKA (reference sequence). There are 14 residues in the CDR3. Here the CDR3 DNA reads TGCAGTGCTACCCCTAGCGGGAGTAAAGGGACGCAGTATTTT. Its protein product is CSATPSGSKGTQYF.

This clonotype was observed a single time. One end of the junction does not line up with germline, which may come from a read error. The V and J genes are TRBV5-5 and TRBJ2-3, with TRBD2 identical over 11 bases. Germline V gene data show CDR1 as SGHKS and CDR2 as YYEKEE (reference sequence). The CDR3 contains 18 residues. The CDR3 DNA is TGCGCCAGCAGCCAAGAAATGCTAGCGGGAGGTGGGGCAGATACGCAGTATTTT. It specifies CASSQEMLAGGGADTQYF.

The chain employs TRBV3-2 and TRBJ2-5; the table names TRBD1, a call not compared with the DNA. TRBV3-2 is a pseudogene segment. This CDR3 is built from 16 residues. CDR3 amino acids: CASSQGQPGDPETQYF. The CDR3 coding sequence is TGTGCCAGCAGCCAAGGTCAGCCGGGAGATCCGGAGACCCAGTACTTC.

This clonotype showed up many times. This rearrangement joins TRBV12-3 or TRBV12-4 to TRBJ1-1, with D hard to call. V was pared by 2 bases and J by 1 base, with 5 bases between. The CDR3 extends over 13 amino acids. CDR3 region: CASSLQQNTEAFF. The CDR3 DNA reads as TGTGCCAGCAGTTTACAGCAGAACACTGAAGCTTTCTTT.

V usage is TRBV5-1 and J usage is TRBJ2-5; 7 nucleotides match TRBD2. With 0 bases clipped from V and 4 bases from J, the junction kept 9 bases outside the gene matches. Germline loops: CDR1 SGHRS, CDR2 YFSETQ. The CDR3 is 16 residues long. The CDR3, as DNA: TGCGCCAGCAGCTTGGGCCGGCGGGAGAGGGGAGAGACCCAGTACTTC. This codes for CASSLGRRERGETQYF.